The subject of this entry is one T cell receptor beta chain. The target antigen is unknown. These data are taken from a study of cytomegalovirus exposure and HLA in healthy donors. The primer mix had 60 Vbeta and 13 Jbeta primers. Assay used: immunoSEQ multiplex PCR; TCRdb lists only in-frame clones, some missing. The sample contains some 130,000 clones, about 76% of which appear only once. General study results and limits: Previous analysis showed most TCR beta V segments were productive about 87% or about 30% of the time. Several V segments, TRBV6-2 and TRBV6-3 among them, could not be told apart and were dropped. Cytomegalovirus-associated TCR beta chains were listed, numbering 150 to 200.

The V gene end was trimmed by 6 bases and the J gene end by 1 base; junction bases not matched to a gene: 7. The CDR3 is made up of 17 amino acids. Germline V gene data show CDR1 as MDHEN and CDR2 as SYDVKM. The chain joins TRBV28 to TRBJ2-6; 9 bases match TRBD1. Material: PBMCs. This clonotype originated in a woman in her thirties or forties in good health and CMV-seronegative. CDR3 region: CASSVDRGWSGANVLTF. The CDR3 DNA reads as TGTGCCAGCAGCGTGGACAGGGGTTGGTCTGGGGCCAACGTCCTGACTTTC.